Each of the 3 T cell receptor beta chains below was sequenced from the same sample in a study of Ad26.COV2.S vaccination and SARS-CoV-2 variants. The treatment here: some 19 received Ad26.COV2.S at low or high dose, single or two shots; about 5 received placebo; per-sample allocation not given. Specimen acquisition occurred on day 63 following the initial vaccine or placebo injection. The protocol was immunoSEQ multiplex PCR, while the TCRdb copy is restricted to in-frame clones and leaves out a portion. Among hundreds of thousands of clones listed, around 87% were seen once. The specimen comprised peripheral blood, sampled in a trial of Ad26.COV2.S vaccine versus placebo. The source of these receptors is a person aged 18 to 59 who received the Ad26.COV2.S COVID-19 vaccine or a placebo.

The chain has TRBV4-1 and TRBJ2-3, with TRBD2 matching over 11 bases. V was clipped by 4 bases and J by 1 base; unmatched bases: 16. Germline CDR1 reads MGHRA; CDR2 reads YSYEKL. This CDR3 contains 20 residues. CDR3 coding DNA: TGCGCCAGCAGCCTGACCTGGGTAGCGGGAGGGCTTGGTGGCACAGATACGCAGTATTTT. This sequence encodes CASSLTWVAGGLGGTDTQYF.

The chain couples TRBV5-1 to TRBJ2-7; D gene unclear. V was clipped by 7 bases and J by 4 bases, with 9 bases between them. The germline gives CDR1 SGHRS, CDR2 YFSETQ. The CDR3 extends over 11 amino acids. CDR3 amino acids: CASRVDYEQYF. The CDR3 DNA is TGCGCCAGCCGGGTGGATTACGAGCAGTACTTC.

The V and J genes are TRBV12-3 or TRBV12-4 and TRBJ2-5, with D hard to call. The CDR3 has 13 amino acids. The V gene lost 2 bases and the J gene lost 4 bases, with 8 bases spanning the gap. DNA for the CDR3: TGTGCCAGCAGTTTATGGGTGGGAGAGACCCAGTACTTC. Its translation is CASSLWVGETQYF.